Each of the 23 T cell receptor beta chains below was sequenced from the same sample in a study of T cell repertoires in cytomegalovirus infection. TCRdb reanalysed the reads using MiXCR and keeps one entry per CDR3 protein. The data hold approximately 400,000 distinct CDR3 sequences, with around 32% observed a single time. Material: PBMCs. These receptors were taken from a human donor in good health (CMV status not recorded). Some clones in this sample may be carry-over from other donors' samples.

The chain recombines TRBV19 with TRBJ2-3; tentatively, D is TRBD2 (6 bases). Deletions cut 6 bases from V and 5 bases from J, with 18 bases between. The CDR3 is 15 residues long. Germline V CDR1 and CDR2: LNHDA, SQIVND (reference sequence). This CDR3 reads CASRISGGPQDTQYF. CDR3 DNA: TGTGCCAGTAGAATCTCCGGGGGTCCTCAAGATACGCAGTATTTT. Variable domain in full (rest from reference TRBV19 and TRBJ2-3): DGGITQSPKYLFRKEGQNVTLSCEQNLNHDAMYWYRQDPGQGLRLIYYSQIVNDFQKGDIAEGYSVSREKKESFPLTVTSAQKNPTAFYLCASRISGGPQDTQYFGPGTRLTVL.

CDR3 amino acids: CASSPGHGFTDTQYF. Written as DNA, the CDR3 is TGTGCCAGCAGTCCGGGACATGGATTCACAGATACGCAGTATTTT. The V call is TRBV6-2 or TRBV6-3, the J call TRBJ2-3; D might be TRBD1 (6 bases). The germline V and J ends were trimmed by 5 bases and 2 bases, with 14 bases remaining between them. CDR1 is MNHEY and CDR2 is SVGEGT in the germline V gene. The CDR3 is 15 residues long.

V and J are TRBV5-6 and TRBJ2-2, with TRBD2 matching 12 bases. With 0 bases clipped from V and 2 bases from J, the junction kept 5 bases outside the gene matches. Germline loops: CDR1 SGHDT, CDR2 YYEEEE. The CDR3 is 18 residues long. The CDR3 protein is CASSLDPSGGENTGELFF. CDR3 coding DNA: TGTGCCAGCAGCTTGGATCCTAGCGGGGGGGAAAACACCGGGGAGCTGTTTTTT. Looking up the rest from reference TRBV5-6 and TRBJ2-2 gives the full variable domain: DAGVTQSPTHLIKTRGQQVTLRCSPKSGHDTVSWYQQALGQGPQFIFQYYEEEERQRGNFPDRFSGHQFPNYSSELNVNALLLGDSALYLCASSLDPSGGENTGELFFGEGSRLTVL.

The CDR3 sequence is CASSVPPRVTQYF. The DNA for the CDR3 is TGTGCCAGCAGCGTACCGCCGCGGGTGACCCAGTACTTC. The rearrangement links TRBV7-6 to TRBJ2-5, with D maybe TRBD2 (5 bases). CDR3 length equals 13 residues. From germline, CDR1 is SGHVS and CDR2 FNYEAQ. The V and J ends lost 5 bases and 7 bases respectively, with 14 bases between them.

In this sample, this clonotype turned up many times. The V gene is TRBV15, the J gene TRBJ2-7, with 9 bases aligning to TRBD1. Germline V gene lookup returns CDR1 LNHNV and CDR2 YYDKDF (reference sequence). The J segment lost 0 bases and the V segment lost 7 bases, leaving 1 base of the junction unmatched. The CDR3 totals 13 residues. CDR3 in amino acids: CATKDRGSYEQYF. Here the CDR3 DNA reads TGTGCCACCAAGGACAGGGGCTCCTACGAGCAGTACTTC.

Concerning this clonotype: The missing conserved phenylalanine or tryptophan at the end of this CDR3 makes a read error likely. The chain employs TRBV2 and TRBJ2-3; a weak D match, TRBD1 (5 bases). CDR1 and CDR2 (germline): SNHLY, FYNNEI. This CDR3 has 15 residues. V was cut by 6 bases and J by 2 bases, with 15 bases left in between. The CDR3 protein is CASRSRRQITDTQYL. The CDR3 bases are TGTGCCAGCAGGTCGAGGAGACAGATCACAGATACGCAGTATTTG.

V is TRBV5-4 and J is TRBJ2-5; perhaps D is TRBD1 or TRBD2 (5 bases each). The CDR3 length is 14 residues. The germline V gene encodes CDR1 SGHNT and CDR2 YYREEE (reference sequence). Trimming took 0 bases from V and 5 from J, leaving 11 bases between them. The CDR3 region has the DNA TGTGCCAGCAGCTTGGTGGGGCCGGGGGAGACCCAGTACTTC. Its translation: CASSLVGPGETQYF.

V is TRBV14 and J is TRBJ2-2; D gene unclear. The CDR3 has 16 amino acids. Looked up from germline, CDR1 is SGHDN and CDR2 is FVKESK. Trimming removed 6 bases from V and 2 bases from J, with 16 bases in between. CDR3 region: CASSQNTGPNTGELFF. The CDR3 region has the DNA TGTGCCAGCAGTCAAAATACTGGACCAAACACCGGGGAGCTGTTTTTT.

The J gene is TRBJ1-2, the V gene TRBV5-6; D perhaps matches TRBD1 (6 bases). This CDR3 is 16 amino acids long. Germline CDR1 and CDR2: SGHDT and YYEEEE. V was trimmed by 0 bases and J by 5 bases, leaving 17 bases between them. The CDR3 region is CASSLDGIRRGYGYTF. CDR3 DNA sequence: TGTGCCAGCAGCTTGGATGGGATCAGAAGGGGGTATGGCTACACCTTC.

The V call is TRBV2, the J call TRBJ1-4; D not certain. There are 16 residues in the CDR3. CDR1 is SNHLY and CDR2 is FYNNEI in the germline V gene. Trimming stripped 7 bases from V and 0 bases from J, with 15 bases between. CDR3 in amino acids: CASMGSSRTTNEKLFF. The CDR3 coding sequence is TGTGCCAGCATGGGATCGAGTCGGACAACTAATGAAAAACTGTTTTTT.

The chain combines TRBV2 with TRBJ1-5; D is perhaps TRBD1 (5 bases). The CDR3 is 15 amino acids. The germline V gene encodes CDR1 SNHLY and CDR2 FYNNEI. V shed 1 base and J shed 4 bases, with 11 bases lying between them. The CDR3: CASSEEGTGNQPQHF. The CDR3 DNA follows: TGTGCCAGCAGTGAAGAGGGGACGGGGAATCAGCCCCAGCATTTT. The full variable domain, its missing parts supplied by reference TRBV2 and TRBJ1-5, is EPEVTQTPSHQVTQMGQEVILRCVPISNHLYFYWYRQILGQKVEFLVSFYNNEISEKSEIFDDQFSVERPDGSNFTLKIRSTKLEDSAMYFCASSEEGTGNQPQHFGDGTRLSIL.

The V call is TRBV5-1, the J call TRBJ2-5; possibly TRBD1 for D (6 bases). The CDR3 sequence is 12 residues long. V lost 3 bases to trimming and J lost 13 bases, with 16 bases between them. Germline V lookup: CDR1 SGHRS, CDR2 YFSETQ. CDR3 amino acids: CASSSGTPPWYF. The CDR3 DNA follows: TGCGCCAGCAGCTCCGGGACACCTCCCTGGTACTTC.

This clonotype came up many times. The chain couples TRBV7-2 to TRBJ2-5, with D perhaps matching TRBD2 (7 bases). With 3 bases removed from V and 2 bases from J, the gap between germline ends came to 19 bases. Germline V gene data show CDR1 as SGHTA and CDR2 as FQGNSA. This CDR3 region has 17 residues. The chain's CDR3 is CASSLGAGGRGQETQYF. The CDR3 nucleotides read TGTGCCAGCAGCTTGGGGGCCGGGGGGCGGGGGCAAGAGACCCAGTACTTC.

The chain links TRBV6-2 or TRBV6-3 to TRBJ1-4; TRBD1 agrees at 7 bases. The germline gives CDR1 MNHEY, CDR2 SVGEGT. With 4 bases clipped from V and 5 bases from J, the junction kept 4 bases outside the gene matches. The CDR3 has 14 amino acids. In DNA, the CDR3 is TGTGCCAGCAGTTCGGGACAGACGAATGAAAAACTGTTTTTT. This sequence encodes CASSSGQTNEKLFF.

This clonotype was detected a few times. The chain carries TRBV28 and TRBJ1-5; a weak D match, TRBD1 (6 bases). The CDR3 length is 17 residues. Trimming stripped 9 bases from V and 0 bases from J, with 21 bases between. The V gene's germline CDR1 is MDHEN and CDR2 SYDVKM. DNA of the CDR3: TGTGCCAGTAATGTACCGGGACAACTAATTAGCAATCAGCCCCAGCATTTT. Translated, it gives CASNVPGQLISNQPQHF.

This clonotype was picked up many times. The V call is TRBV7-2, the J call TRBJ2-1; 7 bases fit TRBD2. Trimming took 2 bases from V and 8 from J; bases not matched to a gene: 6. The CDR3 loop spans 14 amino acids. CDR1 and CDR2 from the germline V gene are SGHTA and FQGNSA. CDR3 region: CASSLRLAVDEQFF. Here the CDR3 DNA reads TGTGCCAGCAGCTTAAGGCTAGCGGTCGATGAGCAGTTCTTC.

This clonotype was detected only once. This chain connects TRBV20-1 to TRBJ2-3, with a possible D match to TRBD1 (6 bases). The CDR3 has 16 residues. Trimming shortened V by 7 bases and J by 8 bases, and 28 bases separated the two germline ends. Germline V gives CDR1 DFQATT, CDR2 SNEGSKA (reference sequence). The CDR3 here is CSVEPPGHTAPGTQYF. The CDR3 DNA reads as TGCAGTGTCGAACCACCGGGACACACAGCCCCGGGTACGCAGTATTTT.

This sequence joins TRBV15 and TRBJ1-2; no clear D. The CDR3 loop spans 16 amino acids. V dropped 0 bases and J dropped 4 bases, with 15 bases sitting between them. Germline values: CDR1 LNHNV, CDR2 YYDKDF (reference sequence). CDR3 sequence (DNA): TGTGCCACCAGCAGAGAAGTCGCCCCCGACTTCTATGGCTACACCTTC. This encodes CATSREVAPDFYGYTF.

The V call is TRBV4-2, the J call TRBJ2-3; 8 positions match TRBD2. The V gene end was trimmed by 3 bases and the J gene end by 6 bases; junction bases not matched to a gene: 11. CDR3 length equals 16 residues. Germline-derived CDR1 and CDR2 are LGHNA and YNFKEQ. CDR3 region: CASSQSGTSGYDTQYF. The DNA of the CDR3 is TGTGCCAGCAGCCAGAGCGGGACTAGTGGTTACGATACGCAGTATTTT.

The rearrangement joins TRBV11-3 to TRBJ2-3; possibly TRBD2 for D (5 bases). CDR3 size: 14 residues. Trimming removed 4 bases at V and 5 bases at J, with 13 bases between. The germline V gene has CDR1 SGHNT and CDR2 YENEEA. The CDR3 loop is CASSYRTGVDTQYF. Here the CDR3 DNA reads TGTGCCAGCAGCTACCGGACTGGCGTAGATACGCAGTATTTT.

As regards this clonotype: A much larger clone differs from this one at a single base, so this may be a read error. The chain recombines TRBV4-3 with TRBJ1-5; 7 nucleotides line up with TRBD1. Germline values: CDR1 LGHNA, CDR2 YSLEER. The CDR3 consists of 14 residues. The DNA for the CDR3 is TGCGCCAGCAGCCAAGGACAGGGCAATCAGGCCCAGCATTTT. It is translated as CASSQGQGNQAQHF.

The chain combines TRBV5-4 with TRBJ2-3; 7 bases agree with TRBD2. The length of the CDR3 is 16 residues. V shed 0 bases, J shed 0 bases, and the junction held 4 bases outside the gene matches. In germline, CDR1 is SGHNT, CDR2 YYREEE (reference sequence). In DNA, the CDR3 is TGTGCCAGCAGCTTGGTCGGGCGGGGGAGCACAGATACGCAGTATTTT. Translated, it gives CASSLVGRGSTDTQYF.

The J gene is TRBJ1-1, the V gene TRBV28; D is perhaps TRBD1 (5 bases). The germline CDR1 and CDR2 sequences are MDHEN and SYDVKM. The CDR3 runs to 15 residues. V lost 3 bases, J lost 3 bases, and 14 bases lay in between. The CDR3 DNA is TGTGCCAGCAGTTTGGATGCAGGGACGTACACTGAAGCTTTCTTT. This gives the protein CASSLDAGTYTEAFF.